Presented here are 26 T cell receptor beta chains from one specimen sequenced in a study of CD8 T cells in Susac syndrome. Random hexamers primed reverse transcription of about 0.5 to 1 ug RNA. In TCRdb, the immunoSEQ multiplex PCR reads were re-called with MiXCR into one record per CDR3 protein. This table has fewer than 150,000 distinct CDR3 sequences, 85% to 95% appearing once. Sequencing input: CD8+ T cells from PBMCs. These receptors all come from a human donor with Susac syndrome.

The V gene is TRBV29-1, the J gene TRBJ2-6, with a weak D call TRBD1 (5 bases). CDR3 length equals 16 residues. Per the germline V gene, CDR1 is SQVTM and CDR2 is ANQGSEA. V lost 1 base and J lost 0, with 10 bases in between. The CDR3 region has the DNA TGCAGCGTTGAAGGGACCGACAGCTCTGGGGCCAACGTCCTGACTTTC. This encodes CSVEGTDSSGANVLTF.

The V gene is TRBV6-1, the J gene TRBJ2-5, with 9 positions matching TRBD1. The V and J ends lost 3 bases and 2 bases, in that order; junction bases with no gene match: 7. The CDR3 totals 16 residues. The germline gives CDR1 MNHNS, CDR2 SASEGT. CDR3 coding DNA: TGTGCCAGCAGTGAGCGGGACAGGGTTATTCAAGAGACCCAGTACTTC. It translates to CASSERDRVIQETQYF.

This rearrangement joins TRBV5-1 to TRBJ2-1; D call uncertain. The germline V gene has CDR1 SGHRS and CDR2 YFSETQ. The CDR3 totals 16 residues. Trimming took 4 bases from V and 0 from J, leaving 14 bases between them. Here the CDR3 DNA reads TGCGCCAGCAGCCAGGCATACGCCAGCTCCTACAATGAGCAGTTCTTC. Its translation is CASSQAYASSYNEQFF.

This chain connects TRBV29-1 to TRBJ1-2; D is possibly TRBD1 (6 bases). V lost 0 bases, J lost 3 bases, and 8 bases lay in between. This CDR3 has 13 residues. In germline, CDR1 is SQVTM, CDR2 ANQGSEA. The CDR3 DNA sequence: TGCAGCGTTGAAGACCCAGGGGACTATGGCTACACCTTC. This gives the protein CSVEDPGDYGYTF. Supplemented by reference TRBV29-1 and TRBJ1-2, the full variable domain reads SAVISQKPSRDICQRGTSLTIQCQVDSQVTMMFWYRQQPGQSLTLIATANQGSEATYESGFVIDKFPISRPNLTFSTLTVSNMSPEDSSIYLCSVEDPGDYGYTFGSGTRLTVV.

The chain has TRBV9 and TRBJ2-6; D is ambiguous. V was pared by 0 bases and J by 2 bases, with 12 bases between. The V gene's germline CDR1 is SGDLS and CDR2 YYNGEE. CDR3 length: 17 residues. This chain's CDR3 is CASSVDREDPGANVLTF. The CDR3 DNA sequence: TGTGCCAGCAGCGTAGATCGCGAGGATCCTGGGGCCAACGTCCTGACTTTC.

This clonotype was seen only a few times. CDR3 protein: CASSLAWRVIPMDEQFF. The CDR3 DNA reads as TGCGCCAGCAGCTTGGCCTGGCGGGTCATTCCCATGGATGAGCAGTTCTTC. The V call is TRBV5-1, the J call TRBJ2-1; D possibly corresponds to TRBD2 (5 bases). Germline V gene data show CDR1 as SGHRS and CDR2 as YFSETQ. V was shortened by 0 bases and J by 8 bases, with 21 bases between the two germline ends. This CDR3 is 17 amino acids long.

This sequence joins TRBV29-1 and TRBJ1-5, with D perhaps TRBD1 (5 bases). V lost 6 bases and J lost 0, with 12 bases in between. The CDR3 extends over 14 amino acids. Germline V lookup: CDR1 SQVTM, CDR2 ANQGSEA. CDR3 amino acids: CSVKGTDSNQPQHF. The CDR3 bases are TGCAGCGTCAAAGGGACCGATAGCAATCAGCCCCAGCATTTT.

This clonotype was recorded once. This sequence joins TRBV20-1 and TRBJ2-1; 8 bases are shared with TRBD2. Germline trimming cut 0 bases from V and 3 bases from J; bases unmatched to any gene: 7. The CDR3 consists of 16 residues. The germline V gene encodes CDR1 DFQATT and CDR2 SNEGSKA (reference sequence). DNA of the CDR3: TGCAGTGCTAGAGATGGTTGGCTAGCGGGCTACAATGAGCAGTTCTTC. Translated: CSARDGWLAGYNEQFF.

Here the CDR3 DNA reads TGTGCCACCAGTGATTTCGAGACGGGAATAGAAAATGAGCAGTTCTTC. Encoded protein: CATSDFETGIENEQFF. The rearrangement links TRBV24-1 to TRBJ2-1, with a possible D match to TRBD2 (5 bases). This CDR3 has 16 amino acids. Germline V lookup: CDR1 KGHDR, CDR2 SFDVKD. Trimming removed 1 base from V and 7 bases from J, with 16 bases in between.

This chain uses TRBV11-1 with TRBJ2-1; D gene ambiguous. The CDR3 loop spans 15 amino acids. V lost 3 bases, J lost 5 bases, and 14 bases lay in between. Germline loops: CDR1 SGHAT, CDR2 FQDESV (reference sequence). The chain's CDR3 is CASSLTTSLHNEQFF. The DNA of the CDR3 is TGTGCCAGCAGCTTGACGACTTCACTCCACAATGAGCAGTTCTTC.

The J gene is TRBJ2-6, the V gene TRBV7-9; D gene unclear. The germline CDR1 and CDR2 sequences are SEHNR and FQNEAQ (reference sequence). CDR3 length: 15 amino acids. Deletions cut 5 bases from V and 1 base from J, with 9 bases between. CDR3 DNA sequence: TGTGCCAGCAGCGGTATCCCGTCTGGGGCCAACGTCCTGACTTTC. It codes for CASSGIPSGANVLTF. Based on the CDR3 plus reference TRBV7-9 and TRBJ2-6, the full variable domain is DTGVSQNPRHKITKRGQNVTFRCDPISEHNRLYWYRQTLGQGPEFLTYFQNEAQLEKSRLLSDRFSAERPKGSFSTLEIQRTEQGDSAMYLCASSGIPSGANVLTFGAGSRLTVL.

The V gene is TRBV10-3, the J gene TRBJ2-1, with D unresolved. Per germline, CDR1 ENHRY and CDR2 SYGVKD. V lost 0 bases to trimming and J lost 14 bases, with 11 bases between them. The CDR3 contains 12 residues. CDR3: CAISESPGLEFF. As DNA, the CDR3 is TGTGCCATCAGTGAGTCCCCGGGTCTGGAGTTCTTC.

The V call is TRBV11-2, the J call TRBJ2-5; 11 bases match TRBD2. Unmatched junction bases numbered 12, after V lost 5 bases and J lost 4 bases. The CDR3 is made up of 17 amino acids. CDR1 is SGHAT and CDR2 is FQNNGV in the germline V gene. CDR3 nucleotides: TGTGCCAGCAGCCCGACACCCGGGACTAGCGGCTTAGAGACCCAGTACTTC. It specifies CASSPTPGTSGLETQYF.

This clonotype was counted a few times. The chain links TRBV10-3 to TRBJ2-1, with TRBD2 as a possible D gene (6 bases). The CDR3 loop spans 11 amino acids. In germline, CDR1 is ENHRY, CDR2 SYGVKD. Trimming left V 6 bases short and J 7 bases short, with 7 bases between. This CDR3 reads CAISAGNEQFF. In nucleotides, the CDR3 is TGTGCCATCAGCGCGGGAAATGAGCAGTTCTTC.

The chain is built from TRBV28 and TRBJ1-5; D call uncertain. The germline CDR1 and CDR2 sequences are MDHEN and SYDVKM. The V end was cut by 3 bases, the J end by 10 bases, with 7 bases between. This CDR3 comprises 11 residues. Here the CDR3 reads CASSFELPQHF. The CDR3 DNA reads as TGTGCCAGCAGTTTTGAGTTACCCCAGCATTTT.

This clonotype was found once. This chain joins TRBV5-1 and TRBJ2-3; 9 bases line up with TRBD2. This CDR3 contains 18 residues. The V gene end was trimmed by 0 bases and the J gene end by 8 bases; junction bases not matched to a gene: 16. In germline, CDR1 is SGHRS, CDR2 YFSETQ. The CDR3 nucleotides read TGCGCCAGCAGCTTGGAGCGCATGGAGGCGACTAGCGGACCTACGCAGTATTTT. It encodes CASSLERMEATSGPTQYF.

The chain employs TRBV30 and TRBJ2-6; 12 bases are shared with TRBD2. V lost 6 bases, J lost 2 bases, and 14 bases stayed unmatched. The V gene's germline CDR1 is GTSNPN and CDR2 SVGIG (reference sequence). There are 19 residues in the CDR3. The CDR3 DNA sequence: TGTGCCTGCCTTGGAGTGACTAGCGGGAGTGGAACTGGGGCCAACGTCCTGACTTTC. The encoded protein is CACLGVTSGSGTGANVLTF.

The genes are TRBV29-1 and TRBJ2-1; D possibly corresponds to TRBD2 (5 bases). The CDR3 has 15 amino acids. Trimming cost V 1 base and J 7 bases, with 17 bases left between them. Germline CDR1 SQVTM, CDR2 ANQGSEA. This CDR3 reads CSVEGLALRTNEQFF. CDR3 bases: TGCAGCGTTGAAGGGCTAGCCCTTCGTACAAATGAGCAGTTCTTC.

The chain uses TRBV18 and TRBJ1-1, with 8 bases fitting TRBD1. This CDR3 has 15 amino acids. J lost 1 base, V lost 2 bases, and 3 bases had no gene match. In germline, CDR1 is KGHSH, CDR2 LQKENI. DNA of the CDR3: TGTGCCAGCTCACCATCAGGGGGCTCGAACACTGAAGCTTTCTTT. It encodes CASSPSGGSNTEAFF.

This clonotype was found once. The CDR3 is CSADRADTGELFF. In DNA, the CDR3 is TGCAGCGCAGACAGGGCCGACACCGGGGAGCTGTTTTTT. The chain joins TRBV29-1 to TRBJ2-2; TRBD1 aligns across 7 bases. The CDR3 totals 13 residues. CDR1 is SQVTM and CDR2 is ANQGSEA in the germline V gene. Trimming took 7 bases from V and 3 from J; bases not matched to a gene: 5.

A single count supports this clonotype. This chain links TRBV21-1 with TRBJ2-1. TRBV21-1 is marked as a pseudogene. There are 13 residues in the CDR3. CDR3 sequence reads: CASSTERDNEQFF. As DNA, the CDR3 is TGTGCCAGCAGCACCGAAAGGGACAATGAGCAGTTCTTC.

The CDR3 DNA reads as TGTGCCAGCAGCGTACGGGGCAATCAGCCCCAGCATTTT. This gives the protein CASSVRGNQPQHF. This chain links TRBV13 with TRBJ1-5, with D unclear. The CDR3 is 13 residues long. V dropped 5 bases and J dropped 2 bases, with 7 bases sitting between them. Germline V gene sequence: CDR1 PRHDT, CDR2 FYEKMQ (reference sequence).

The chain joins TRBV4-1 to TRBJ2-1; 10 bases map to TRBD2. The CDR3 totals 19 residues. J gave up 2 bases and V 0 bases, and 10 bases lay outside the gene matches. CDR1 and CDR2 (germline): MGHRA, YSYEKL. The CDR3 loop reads CASSQDPFTSGAPYNEQFF. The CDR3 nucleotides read TGCGCCAGCAGCCAAGATCCATTTACTAGCGGGGCCCCCTACAATGAGCAGTTCTTC.

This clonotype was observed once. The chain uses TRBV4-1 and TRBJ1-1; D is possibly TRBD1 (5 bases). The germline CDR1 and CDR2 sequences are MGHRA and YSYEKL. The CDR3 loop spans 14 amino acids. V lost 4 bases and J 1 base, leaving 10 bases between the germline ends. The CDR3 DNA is TGCGCCAGCAGCCCGGGGCAATGGAACACTGAAGCTTTCTTT. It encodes CASSPGQWNTEAFF.

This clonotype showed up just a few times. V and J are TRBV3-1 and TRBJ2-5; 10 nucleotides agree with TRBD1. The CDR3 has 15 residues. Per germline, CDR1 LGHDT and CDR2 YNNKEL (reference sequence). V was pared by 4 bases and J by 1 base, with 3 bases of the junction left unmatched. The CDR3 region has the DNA TGTGCCAGCAGCCTGGGACAGGGGATCCAAGAGACCCAGTACTTC. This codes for CASSLGQGIQETQYF.

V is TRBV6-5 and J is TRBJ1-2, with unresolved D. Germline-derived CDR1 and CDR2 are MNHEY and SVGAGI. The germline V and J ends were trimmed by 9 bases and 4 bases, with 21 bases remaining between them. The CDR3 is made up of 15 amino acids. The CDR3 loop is CASSRTSILIYGYTF. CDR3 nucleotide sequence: TGTGCCAGTAGTCGGACCAGCATACTAATCTATGGCTACACCTTC.